This TCR beta chain was found in a study of regulatory T cells in long-lasting Graves disease. Between the trimmed V and J ends, which lost 0 bases and 0 bases, there was a span of 15 bases. The CDR3 has 18 residues. Germline CDR1 and CDR2: SGHTA and FQGNSA. Building of the TCR beta libraries involved iRepertoire HTBI primers and Arm-PCR of CDR3 regions. TCRdb independently ran MiXCR on the multiplex PCR reads; one entry per CDR3 protein. The table lists 650,000 to 850,000 distinct CDR3 sequences, around 30% of them singletons, with around 40% in the top ten. This clonotype was seen only a few times. The time point was: persistent/refractory GD, antithyroid drugs over 5 years with positive TRAb. Researchers made the TCR library from RNA that was extracted from PBMCs.

The J gene is TRBJ1-3, the V gene TRBV7-2; D uncertain. Sequenced material: peripheral blood mononuclear cells (PBMCs), taken when the disease was refractory, from a patient treated with antithyroid drugs. The receptor comes from a female donor with Graves disease. Here the CDR3 DNA reads TGTGCCAGCAGCTTAGCGCACGAGGGAACATCCTCTGGAAACACCATATATTTT. It is translated as CASSLAHEGTSSGNTIYF.